This is a list of T cell receptor beta chains from one sample in a study of T cells in Graves' hyperthyroidism and ophthalmopathy. TCRdb re-called the multiplex PCR reads with MiXCR, one entry per CDR3 protein. The repertoire has more than 300,000 distinct CDR3 sequences, around a sixth of them found once; the top ten carry 40%. Material: blood. The receptor source for this set is a man between 18 and 35 years old with Graves' ophthalmopathy. Each CDR3 is given with its conserved first and last residue. Size is stated for part of the rows, as once, few or many counts, or as a class when the clone is expanded.

>NA|TRBV5-1|TRBJ2-2
CASSLGPGGLTGELFF
>few|TRBV7-8|TRBJ1-5
CASSSQGSSNQPQHF
>NA|TRBV10-3|TRBJ1-2
CAISEVTGANYGYTF
>few|TRBV20-1|TRBJ2-3
CSAGRTSGGGDTQYF
>NA|TRBV15|TRBJ2-7
CATRGGAAYEQYF
>many|TRBV7-6|TRBJ1-2
CASSDGTGGGYTF
>NA|TRBV20-1|TRBJ1-2
CSAQRGRAANYGYTF
>many|TRBV5-1|TRBJ1-1
CASSLVVGSTEAFF
>NA|TRBV9|TRBJ1-6
CASSYGQGTVNSPLHF
>many|TRBV11-2|TRBJ2-5
CASSQRRGEETQYF
>NA|TRBV25-1|TRBJ2-1
CASSEGGLDGYNEQFF
>many|TRBV27|TRBJ2-3
CASSFSRGNTDTQYF
>many|TRBV12-3/TRBV12-4|TRBJ1-6
CASSPETVYNSPLHF
>NA|TRBV18|TRBJ2-2
CASSPDKYTGELFF
>many|TRBV20-1|TRBJ1-6
CSARDLTGSQGGSPLHF
>many|TRBV11-2|TRBJ2-5
CASSFRRQPQETQYF
>many|TRBV3-1|TRBJ2-5
CASSQDLTGAWTQYF
>few|TRBV28|TRBJ1-2
CASSATGTAFSYGYTF
>many|TRBV28|TRBJ2-3
CASSLSGAQDTQYF
>NA|TRBV3-1|TRBJ1-2
CASSRGGLIGYTF
>few|TRBV5-4|TRBJ1-6
CASSFSGGTRSPLHF
>NA|TRBV2|TRBJ2-5
CASSQTRQGLETQYF
>NA|TRBV3-1|TRBJ2-5
CASSQDLSGGFFQQYF
>few|TRBV7-2|TRBJ1-5
CASSKGQGRQPQHF
>many|TRBV7-8|TRBJ2-7
CASSPRDRVAEQYF
>few|TRBV5-6|TRBJ1-2
CASSLIGGQDDYGYTF
>many|TRBV12-3/TRBV12-4|TRBJ1-2
CASSLALGTGPSPYGYTF
>NA|TRBV20-1|TRBJ2-3
CSARGTTDTQYF
>NA|TRBV9|TRBJ2-2
CASSGQSLLPGELFF
>many|TRBV5-1|TRBJ2-5
CASTRTGPETQYF
>many|TRBV6-1|TRBJ2-7
CASSFGQGASYEQYF
>NA|TRBV7-9|TRBJ2-5
CASSPTSPRGKGETQYF
>NA|TRBV28|TRBJ2-7
CASNVIQSSYEQYF
>many|TRBV5-6|TRBJ2-7
CASSPQGGEQYF
>NA|TRBV6-1|TRBJ2-3
CASSERAGPRVPDTQYF
>NA|TRBV20-1|TRBJ2-7
CSARDRAGFTYEQYF
>NA|TRBV14|TRBJ2-7
CASSPKFSYEQYF
>few|TRBV6-1|TRBJ2-2
CASSGQGGTGELFF
>many|TRBV3-1|TRBJ2-6
CASSPAGSSSGANVLTF
>NA|TRBV7-9|TRBJ2-5
CASSPPTSGDETQYF
>many|TRBV28|TRBJ2-7
CASRIGQGYSYEQYF
>many|TRBV6-5|TRBJ1-1
CASSYSQGRYTEAFF
>few|TRBV10-2|TRBJ2-3
CASSGLAVSTDTQYF
>NA|TRBV4-1|TRBJ1-1
CASSHLIRDEAFF
>NA|TRBV13|TRBJ1-4
CASSIRDPTNEKLFF
>NA|TRBV20-1|TRBJ2-6
CSVVGANVLTF
>many|TRBV2|TRBJ2-6
CASSESGTSGANVLTF
>once|TRBV2|TRBJ2-7
CASSMTAYEQYF
>many|TRBV5-1|TRBJ1-5
CASSKGQGAGQPQHF
>NA|TRBV20-1|TRBJ1-2
CSARDPGVGGNYGYTF
>NA|TRBV19|TRBJ2-7
CASSIGQGTYEQYF
>NA|TRBV7-9|TRBJ2-4
CASSDPGQGAKNIQYF
>few|TRBV7-3|TRBJ2-3
CASSETGTSGGTAGDTQYF
>NA|TRBV9|TRBJ2-5
CASSVGSGAMETQYF
>few|TRBV28|TRBJ1-3
CASSSGLSGNTIYF